The source of this TCR beta chain is a study of T-cell reconstitution after alpha-beta-depleted transplantation in children. Molecular barcoding with unique molecular identifiers was used for the TCRbeta library. Via MiXCR, TCRdb re-called the PCR reads, giving one row per CDR3 protein. The table has 700,000 or so distinct CDR3 sequences, roughly 14% seen once. This clonotype was seen more than once but under ten times. The antigen remains undetermined. Study-level points and caveats: The authors attributed T-cell counts and diversity one year after transplant mostly to newly produced T cells. About two months after transplant, alpha-beta T cells reportedly came from several hundred expanded graft clones.

The CDR3 consists of 14 residues. CDR1 is SGHVS, CDR2 FNYEAQ, per germline. V lost 1 base and J 7 bases, leaving 11 bases between the germline ends. The source is a girl aged 2 to 9 with congenital amegakaryocytic thrombocytopenia, due to receive a stem cell transplant. The input for sequencing was PBMCs, taken before TCRalphabeta/CD19-depleted stem cell transplant. The rearrangement joins TRBV7-6 to TRBJ2-1, with D perhaps TRBD2 (6 bases). CDR3 DNA sequence: TGTGCCAGCAGCTTAGGCCTCGGGGGAAATGAGCAGTTCTTC. It yields the protein CASSLGLGGNEQFF.